This T cell receptor (beta chain) was documented in a study of T cells after yellow fever vaccination. Study-wide findings and caveats: Researchers report a weaker secondary response that nonetheless peaked faster, day 5 versus 15.

This clonotype was observed at least ten times. Its cognate antigen is unknown. Germline V gene lookup returns CDR1 LGHNA and CDR2 YSLEER. V lost 0 bases, J lost 0 bases, and 3 bases stayed unmatched. The CDR3 extends over 17 amino acids. The TCR cDNA carried a universal primer site and UMIs from 5'RACE template switching. TCRdb fed the 5' RACE reads into MiXCR, producing one record per CDR3 protein. In the table there are about 360,000 distinct CDR3 sequences, about 6.2% of which are singletons. The material was PBMCs, obtained 5 days after the yellow fever booster vaccination. This sequence joins TRBV4-3 and TRBJ2-3; 10 bases map to TRBD2. The sequence was collected from a young man who received the YFV17D yellow fever vaccine. CDR3 amino acids: CASSQDSAGGSTDTQYF. The CDR3 nucleotides read TGCGCCAGCAGCCAAGATTCAGCGGGAGGGAGCACAGATACGCAGTATTTT.